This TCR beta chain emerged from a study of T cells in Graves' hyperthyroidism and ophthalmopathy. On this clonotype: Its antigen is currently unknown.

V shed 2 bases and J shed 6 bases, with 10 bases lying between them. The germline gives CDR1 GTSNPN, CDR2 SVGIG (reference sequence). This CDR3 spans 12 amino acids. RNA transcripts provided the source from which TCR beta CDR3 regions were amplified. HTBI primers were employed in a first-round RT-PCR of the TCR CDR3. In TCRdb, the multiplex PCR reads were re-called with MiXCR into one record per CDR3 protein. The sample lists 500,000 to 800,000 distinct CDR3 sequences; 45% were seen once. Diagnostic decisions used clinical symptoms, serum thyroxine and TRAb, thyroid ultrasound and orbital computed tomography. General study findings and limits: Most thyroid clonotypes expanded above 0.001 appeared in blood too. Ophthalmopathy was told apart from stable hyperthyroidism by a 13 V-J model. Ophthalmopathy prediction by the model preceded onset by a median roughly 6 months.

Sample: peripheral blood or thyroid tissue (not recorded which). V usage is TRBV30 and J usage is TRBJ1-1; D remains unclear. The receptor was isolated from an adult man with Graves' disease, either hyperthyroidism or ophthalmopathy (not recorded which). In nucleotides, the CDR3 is TGTGCCTGGAGTTTCAGGTCACCTGAAGCTTTCTTT. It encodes CAWSFRSPEAFF.